This TCR beta chain was found in a study of shared clonotypes between healthy human individuals. The study's findings and limits: Having only a few donors restricted how much genetic and exposure-history diversity was captured. Naive subsets typically showed greater estimated richness than memory subsets.

Those who donated, Caucasian adults without exception, all lived in Nashville, Tennessee. This clone was counted a few times. Its matching antigen is unknown. Distinct nucleotide sequences in the sample also encode this CDR3. This CDR3 is 12 amino acids long. V shed 0 bases and J shed 4 bases, with 5 bases lying between them. The germline V gene has CDR1 SGHRS and CDR2 YFSETQ. As processed by the authors: Filtering differed, since immunoSEQ gave only junction sequences and no quality scores. Data came from immunoSEQ multiplex PCR; TCRdb stores just in-frame clones and leaves some out. V and J calls and clone size are copied from that table; D and trimming were computed from the DNA. The top ten hold approximately 0.41% of the sample, which has approximately 2,000,000 clones, under 95% seen once.

The chain recombines TRBV5-1 with TRBJ2-7; the D is unclear. The source is a man aged 18 to 30 in good health. Some clones in this sample may be carry-over from other donors' samples. The sequenced material came from naive CD4+ T cells from PBMCs. Subset reported: CD45RA+ positively selected. The CDR3 sequence: CASSLEGYEQYF. Written as DNA, the CDR3 is TGCGCCAGCAGCTTGGAAGGTTACGAGCAGTACTTC.